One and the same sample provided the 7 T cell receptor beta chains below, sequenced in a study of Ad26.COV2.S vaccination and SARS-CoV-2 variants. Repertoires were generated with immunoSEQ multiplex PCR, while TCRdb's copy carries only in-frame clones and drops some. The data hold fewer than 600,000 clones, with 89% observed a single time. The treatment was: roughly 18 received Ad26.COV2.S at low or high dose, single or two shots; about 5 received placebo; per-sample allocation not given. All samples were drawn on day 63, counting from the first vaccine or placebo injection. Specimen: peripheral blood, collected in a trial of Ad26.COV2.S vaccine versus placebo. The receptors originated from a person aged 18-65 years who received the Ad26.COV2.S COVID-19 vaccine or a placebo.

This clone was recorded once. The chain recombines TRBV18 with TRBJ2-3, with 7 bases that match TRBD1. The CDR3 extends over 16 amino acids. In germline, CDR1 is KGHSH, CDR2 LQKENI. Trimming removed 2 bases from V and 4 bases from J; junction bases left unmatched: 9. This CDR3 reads CASSPTKGGGSDTQYF. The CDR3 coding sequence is TGTGCCAGCTCACCAACTAAAGGGGGCGGCTCAGATACGCAGTATTTT.

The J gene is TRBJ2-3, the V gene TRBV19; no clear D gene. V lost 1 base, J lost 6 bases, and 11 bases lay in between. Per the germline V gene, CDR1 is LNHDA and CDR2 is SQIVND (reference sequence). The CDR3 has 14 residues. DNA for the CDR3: TGTGCCAGTAGTATAGTCGTATTCATGGATACGCAGTATTTT. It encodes CASSIVVFMDTQYF.

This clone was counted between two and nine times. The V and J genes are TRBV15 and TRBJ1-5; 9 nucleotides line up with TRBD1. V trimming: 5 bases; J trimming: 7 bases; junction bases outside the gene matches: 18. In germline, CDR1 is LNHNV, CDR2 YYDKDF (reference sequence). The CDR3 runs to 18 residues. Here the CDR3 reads CATSPKRLPGQGPQPQHF. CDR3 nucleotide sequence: TGTGCCACCAGCCCCAAACGTCTCCCGGGACAGGGACCCCAGCCCCAGCATTTT.

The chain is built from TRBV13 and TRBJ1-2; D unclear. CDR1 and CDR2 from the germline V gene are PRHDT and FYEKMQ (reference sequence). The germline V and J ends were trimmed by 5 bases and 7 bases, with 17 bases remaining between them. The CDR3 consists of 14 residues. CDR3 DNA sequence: TGTGCCAGCAGCCCATCGAAGAGTCCGGGTGGCTACACCTTC. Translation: CASSPSKSPGGYTF.

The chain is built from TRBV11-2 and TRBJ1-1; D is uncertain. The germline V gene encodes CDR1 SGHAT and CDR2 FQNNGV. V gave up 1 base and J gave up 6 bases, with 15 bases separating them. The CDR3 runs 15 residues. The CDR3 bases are TGTGCCAGCAGCTTAGCCCTGCGATTCGGGGCTGAAGCTTTCTTT. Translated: CASSLALRFGAEAFF.

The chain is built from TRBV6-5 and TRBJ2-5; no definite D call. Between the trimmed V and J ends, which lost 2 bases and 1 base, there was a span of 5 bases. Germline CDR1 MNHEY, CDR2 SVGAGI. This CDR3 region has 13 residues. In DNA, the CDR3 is TGTGCCAGCAGTTACCGGTCCCAAGAGACCCAGTACTTC. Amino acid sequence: CASSYRSQETQYF.

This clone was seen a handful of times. DNA for the CDR3: TGTGCCAGTAGTCCCGGGCCTTATAATTCACCCCTCCACTTT. Its translation is CASSPGPYNSPLHF. This chain connects TRBV19 to TRBJ1-6; D uncertain. This CDR3 has 14 residues. The V gene's germline CDR1 is LNHDA and CDR2 SQIVND (reference sequence). V dropped 5 bases and J dropped 4 bases, with 9 bases sitting between them.